This is a list of T cell receptor beta chains from one sample in a study of T cells after yellow fever vaccination. TCRdb independently ran MiXCR on the 5' RACE reads; one entry per CDR3 protein. This table has roughly 250,000 distinct CDR3 sequences, around 13% appearing once. Sequences were derived from CD4+ T cells sorted from PBMCs, sampled 45 days after the yellow fever booster vaccination. Receptors originate from a man aged 25 to 45 who received the YFV17D yellow fever vaccine. CDR3s include the opening cysteine and the closing phenylalanine or tryptophan. D genes are given only for firm matches. For some rows the clone size is stated as once, few or many, or as a class when expanded; others skip it.

cdr3_length	v_call	j_call	clone_size	d_call	cdr3_aa	cdr3_nt
14	TRBV2	TRBJ1-2	.	.	CASTPSRGRGGYTF	TGTGCCAGCACCCCATCAAGGGGTCGCGGGGGCTACACCTTC
20	TRBV6-2/TRBV6-3	TRBJ2-1	.	TRBD2	CASPQPLFRLAGADGGEQFF	TGTGCCAGCCCGCAACCCTTGTTTAGACTAGCGGGAGCCGATGGGGGTGAGCAGTTCTTC
15	TRBV7-2	TRBJ2-7	.	.	CASSSQGGLSYEQYF	TGTGCCAGCAGCTCCCAGGGGGGCCTCTCCTACGAGCAGTACTTC
17	TRBV6-5	TRBJ2-1	few	TRBD2	CASSYSTLAGDYNEQFF	TGTGCCAGCAGTTACTCGACCCTAGCGGGAGACTACAATGAGCAGTTCTTC
15	TRBV5-1	TRBJ2-7	few	.	CASSLNQGTSYEQYF	TGCGCCAGCAGCTTGAATCAGGGGACCTCCTACGAGCAGTACTTC
14	TRBV7-2	TRBJ2-2	.	TRBD2	CASKGLASTGELFF	TGTGCCAGCAAGGGACTAGCGAGCACCGGGGAGCTGTTTTTT
12	TRBV29-1	TRBJ2-5	.	.	CSVLDGEETQYF	TGCAGCGTATTAGACGGAGAAGAGACCCAGTACTTC
15	TRBV2	TRBJ2-1	.	TRBD1	CASSEGPGGYNEQFF	TGTGCCAGCAGTGAAGGACCAGGGGGCTACAATGAGCAGTTCTTC
13	TRBV12-3/TRBV12-4	TRBJ1-5	few	.	CASSSTQGQPQHF	TGTGCCAGCAGTTCGACCCAAGGCCAGCCCCAGCATTTT
15	TRBV5-1	TRBJ2-7	few	TRBD1	CASSWGQGRRDEQYF	TGCGCCAGCAGCTGGGGACAGGGTCGGAGGGACGAGCAGTACTTC
14	TRBV6-1	TRBJ2-1	.	TRBD2	CASTWGGLHNEQFF	TGTGCCAGCACCTGGGGGGGACTACACAATGAGCAGTTCTTC
16	TRBV11-2	TRBJ2-2	few	TRBD2	CASSTRLAQNTGELFF	TGTGCCAGCAGCACCCGACTAGCTCAGAACACCGGGGAGCTGTTTTTT
15	TRBV7-2	TRBJ2-4	.	.	CASAPQGTTKNIQYF	TGTGCCAGCGCACCACAGGGAACAACCAAAAACATTCAGTACTTC
15	TRBV12-3/TRBV12-4	TRBJ1-6	.	.	CVSSARGPSASPLHF	TGTGTCAGCAGTGCTAGGGGACCTAGCGCTTCACCCCTCCACTTT
15	TRBV7-2	TRBJ2-3	few	.	CASSLATVSTDTQYF	TGTGCCAGCAGCTTAGCGACGGTTAGCACAGATACGCAGTATTTT
16	TRBV9	TRBJ2-2	.	TRBD2	CASSVGAGGNTGELFF	TGTGCCAGCAGCGTGGGGGCGGGGGGGAACACCGGGGAGCTGTTTTTT
15	TRBV12-3/TRBV12-4	TRBJ2-2	.	.	CASSLIGPTTGELFF	TGTGCCAGCAGTTTAATCGGACCCACCACCGGGGAGCTGTTTTTT
13	TRBV7-2	TRBJ2-6	few	.	CASSFEQAGVLTF	TGTGCCAGCAGCTTTGAACAGGCGGGAGTCCTGACTTTC
14	TRBV12-3/TRBV12-4	TRBJ2-2	.	TRBD1	CASTDRDRTGELFF	TGTGCCAGCACCGACCGGGACAGGACCGGGGAGCTGTTTTTT
15	TRBV7-7	TRBJ2-1	.	.	CASSLKGASYNEQFF	TGTGCTAGCAGCTTAAAGGGAGCCTCCTACAATGAGCAGTTCTTC
13	TRBV12-3/TRBV12-4	TRBJ2-5	few	.	CASSPWTDRTQYF	TGTGCCAGCAGTCCCTGGACAGACCGGACCCAGTACTTC
20	TRBV6-2/TRBV6-3	TRBJ2-7	.	TRBD2	CASSYPSGAGGPRSSYEQYF	TGTGCCAGCAGTTACCCCTCGGGAGCGGGAGGGCCAAGGAGTTCCTACGAGCAGTACTTC
15	TRBV6-1	TRBJ2-7	.	TRBD2	CASSPGLSFSYEQYF	TGTGCCAGCAGCCCGGGACTATCCTTCTCCTACGAGCAGTACTTC
17	TRBV4-2	TRBJ2-2	few	.	CASSQEVQGRQTGELFF	TGTGCCAGCAGCCAAGAAGTGCAGGGTCGACAAACCGGGGAGCTGTTTTTT